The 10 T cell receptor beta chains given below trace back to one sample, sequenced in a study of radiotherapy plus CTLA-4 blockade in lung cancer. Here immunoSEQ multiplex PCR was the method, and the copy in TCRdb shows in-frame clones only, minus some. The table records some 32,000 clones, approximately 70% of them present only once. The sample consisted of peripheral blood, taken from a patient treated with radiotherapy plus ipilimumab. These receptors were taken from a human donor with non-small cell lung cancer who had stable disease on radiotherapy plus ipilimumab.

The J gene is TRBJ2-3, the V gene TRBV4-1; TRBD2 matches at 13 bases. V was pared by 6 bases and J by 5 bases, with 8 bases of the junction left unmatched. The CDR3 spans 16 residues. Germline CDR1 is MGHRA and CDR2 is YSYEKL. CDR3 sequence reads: CASSTSGRALGDTQYF. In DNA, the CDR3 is TGCGCCAGCAGTACTAGCGGGAGGGCATTGGGAGATACGCAGTATTTT.

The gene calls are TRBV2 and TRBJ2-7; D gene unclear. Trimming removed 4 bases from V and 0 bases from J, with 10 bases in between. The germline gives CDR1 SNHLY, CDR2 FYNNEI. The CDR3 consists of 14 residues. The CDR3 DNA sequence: TGTGCCAGCAGTGCCAGCGCGAGCTCCTACGAGCAGTACTTC. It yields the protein CASSASASSYEQYF.

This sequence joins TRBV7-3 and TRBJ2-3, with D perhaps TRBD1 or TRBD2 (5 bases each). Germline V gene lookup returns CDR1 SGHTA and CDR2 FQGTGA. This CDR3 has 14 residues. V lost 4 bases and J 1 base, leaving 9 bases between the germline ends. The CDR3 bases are TGTGCCAGCAGCTCCGTGGGGGGCACAGATACGCAGTATTTT. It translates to CASSSVGGTDTQYF.

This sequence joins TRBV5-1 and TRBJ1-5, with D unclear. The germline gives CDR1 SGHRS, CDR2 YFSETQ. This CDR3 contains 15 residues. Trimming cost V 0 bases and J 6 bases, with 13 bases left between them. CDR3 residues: CASSLGTLQGQPQHF. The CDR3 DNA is TGCGCCAGCAGCTTGGGAACCCTGCAAGGTCAGCCCCAGCATTTT.

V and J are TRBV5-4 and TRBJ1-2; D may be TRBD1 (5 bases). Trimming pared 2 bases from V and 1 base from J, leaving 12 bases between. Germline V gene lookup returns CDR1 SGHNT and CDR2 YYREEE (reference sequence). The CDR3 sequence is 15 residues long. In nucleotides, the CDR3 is TGTGCCAGCAGCTTTTTTGGGGCGGGTAACTATGGCTACACCTTC. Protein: CASSFFGAGNYGYTF.

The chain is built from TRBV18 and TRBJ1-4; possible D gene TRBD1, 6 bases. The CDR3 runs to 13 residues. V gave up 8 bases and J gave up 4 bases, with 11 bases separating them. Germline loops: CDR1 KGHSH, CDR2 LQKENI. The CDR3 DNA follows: TGTGCCAGCGCACAGGGATTTAATGAAAAACTGTTTTTT. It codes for CASAQGFNEKLFF.

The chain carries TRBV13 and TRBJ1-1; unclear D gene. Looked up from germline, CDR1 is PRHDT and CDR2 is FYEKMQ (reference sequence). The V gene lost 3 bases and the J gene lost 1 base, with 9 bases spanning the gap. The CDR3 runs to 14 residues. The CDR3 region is CASSFSTGNTEAFF. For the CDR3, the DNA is TGTGCCAGCAGCTTTTCGACCGGGAACACTGAAGCTTTCTTT.

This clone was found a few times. The CDR3 is CASSKGAPEVHEQYF. The CDR3 DNA sequence: TGTGCCAGCAGCAAAGGCGCCCCCGAAGTCCACGAGCAGTACTTC. The rearrangement uses TRBV21-1 and TRBJ2-7; TRBD2 is the table's D call, not checked against the DNA. TRBV21-1 is a listed pseudogene. The CDR3 has 15 residues.

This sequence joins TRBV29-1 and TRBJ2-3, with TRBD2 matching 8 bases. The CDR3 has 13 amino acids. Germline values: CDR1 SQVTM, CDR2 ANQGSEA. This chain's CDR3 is CRSGGGAGDTQYF. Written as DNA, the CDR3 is TGCAGGTCGGGAGGGGGGGCAGGAGATACGCAGTATTTT.

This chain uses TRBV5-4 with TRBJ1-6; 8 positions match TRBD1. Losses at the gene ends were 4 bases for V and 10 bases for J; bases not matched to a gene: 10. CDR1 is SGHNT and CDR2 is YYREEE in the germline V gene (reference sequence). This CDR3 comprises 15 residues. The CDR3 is CASSTGQGVRSPLHF. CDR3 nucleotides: TGTGCCAGCAGCACTGGACAGGGAGTTCGATCACCCCTCCACTTT.